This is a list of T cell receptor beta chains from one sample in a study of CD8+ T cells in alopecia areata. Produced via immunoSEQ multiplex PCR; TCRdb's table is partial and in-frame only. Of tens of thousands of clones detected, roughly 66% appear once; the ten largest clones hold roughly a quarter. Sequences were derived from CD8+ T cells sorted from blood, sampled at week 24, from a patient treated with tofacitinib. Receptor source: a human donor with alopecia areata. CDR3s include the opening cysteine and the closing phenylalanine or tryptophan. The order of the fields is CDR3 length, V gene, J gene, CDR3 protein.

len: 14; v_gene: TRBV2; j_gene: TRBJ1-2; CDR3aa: CASSGQGYNYGYTF
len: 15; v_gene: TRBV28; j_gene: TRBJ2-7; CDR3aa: CASSSLGDSDYEQYF
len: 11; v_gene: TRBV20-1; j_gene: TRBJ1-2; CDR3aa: CSARDLYGYTF
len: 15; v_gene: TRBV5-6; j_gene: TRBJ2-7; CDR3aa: CASSLGRQASYEQYF
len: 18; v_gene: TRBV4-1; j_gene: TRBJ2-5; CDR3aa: CASSQAGTSGGYQETQYF
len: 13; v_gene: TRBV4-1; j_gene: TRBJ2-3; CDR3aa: CASSQDYQDTQYF
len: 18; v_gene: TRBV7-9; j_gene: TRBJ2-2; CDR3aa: CASSPSQLTRQGTGELFF
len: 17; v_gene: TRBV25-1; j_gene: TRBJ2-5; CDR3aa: CASSESTGRRMGETQYF
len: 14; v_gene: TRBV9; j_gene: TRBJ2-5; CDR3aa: CASSAEGGEETQYF
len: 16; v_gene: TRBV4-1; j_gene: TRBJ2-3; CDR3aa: CASSQEGTGGTDTQYF
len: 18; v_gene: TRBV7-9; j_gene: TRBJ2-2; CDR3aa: CASSLAVAGGSGTGELFF
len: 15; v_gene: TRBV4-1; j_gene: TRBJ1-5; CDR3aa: CASSQIRRENQPQHF
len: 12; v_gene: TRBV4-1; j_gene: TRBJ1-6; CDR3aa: CASSQDGGPLHF
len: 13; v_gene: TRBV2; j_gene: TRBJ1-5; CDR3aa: CASSSGGTQPQHF
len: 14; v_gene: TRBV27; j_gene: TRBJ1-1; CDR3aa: CASSLGPGGTEAFF
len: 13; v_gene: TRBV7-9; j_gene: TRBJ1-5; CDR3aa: CASSLEGRQPQHF
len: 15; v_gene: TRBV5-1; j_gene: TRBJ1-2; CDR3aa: CASSLEDWGSYGYTF
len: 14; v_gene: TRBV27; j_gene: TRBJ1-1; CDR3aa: CASSLARVDTEAFF
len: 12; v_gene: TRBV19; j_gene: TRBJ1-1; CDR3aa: CASSLGNTEAFF
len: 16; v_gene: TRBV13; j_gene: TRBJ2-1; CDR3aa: CASSPNLGQGAFEQFF
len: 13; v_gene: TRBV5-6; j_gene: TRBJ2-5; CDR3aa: CASSMGQGETQYF
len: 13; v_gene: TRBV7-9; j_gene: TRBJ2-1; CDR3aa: CASSLLEDNEQFF
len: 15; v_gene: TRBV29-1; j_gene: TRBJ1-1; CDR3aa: CSVASWTGWGTEAFF
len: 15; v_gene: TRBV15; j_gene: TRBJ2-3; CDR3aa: CATSRQGRGTDTQYF
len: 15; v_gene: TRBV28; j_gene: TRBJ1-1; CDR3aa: CASSRGRGLNTEAFF
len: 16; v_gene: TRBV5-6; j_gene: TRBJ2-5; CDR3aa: CASSPEAGEVKETQYF
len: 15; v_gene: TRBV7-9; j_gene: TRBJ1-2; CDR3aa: CASSRPQGLRNGYTF
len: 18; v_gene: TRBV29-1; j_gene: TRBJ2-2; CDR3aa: CSSRDRVDLFFVGGELFF
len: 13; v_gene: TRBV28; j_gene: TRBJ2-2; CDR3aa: CASILRGTGELFF
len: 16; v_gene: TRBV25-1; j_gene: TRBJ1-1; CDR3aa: CASSELLAGSSAEAFF
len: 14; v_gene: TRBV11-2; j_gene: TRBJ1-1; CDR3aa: CASSLAGLNTEAFF
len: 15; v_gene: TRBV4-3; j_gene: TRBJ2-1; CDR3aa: CASSQGSGVSNEQFF
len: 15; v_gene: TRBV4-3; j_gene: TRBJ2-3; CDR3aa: CASSQGGGFLDTQYF
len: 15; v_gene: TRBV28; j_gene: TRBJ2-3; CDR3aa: CASSPLAWPADTQYF